This T cell receptor (beta chain) was obtained from a study of T-cell memory formation after mild COVID-19. The junction had 6 bases not matched to a gene; V was cut back by 4 bases and J by 4 bases. The CDR3 extends over 14 amino acids. Per germline, CDR1 SGHRS and CDR2 YFSETQ. TCRdb fed the 5' RACE reads into MiXCR, producing one record per CDR3 protein. The sample lists 200,000 to 300,000 distinct CDR3 sequences, 15% to 20% occurring once. V is TRBV5-1 and J is TRBJ2-5, with TRBD2 matching over 8 bases. Sequenced material: PBMCs or a T cell subset sorted from them (not recorded which). The TCR originated in a man between 18 and 35 years old who had mild COVID-19 (a few samples of this study predate the infection). Cell type and time point are not known. In nucleotides, the CDR3 is TGCGCCAGCAGCCGTGGGCTAGCGGGAGAGACCCAGTACTTC. This translates into CASSRGLAGETQYF. The full variable domain, rest sourced from reference TRBV5-1 and TRBJ2-5, is KAGVTQTPRYLIKTRGQQVTLSCSPISGHRSVSWYQQTPGQGLQFLFEYFSETQRNKGNFPGRFSGRQFSNSRSEMNVSTLELGDSALYLCASSRGLAGETQYFGPGTRLLVL.